This entry lists 23 T cell receptor beta chains sequenced from one sample in a study of prognosis after radiotherapy for stage I lung cancer. Two-round multiplex PCR, the amplification method, yielded TCR beta CDR3 from genomic DNA. First-round PCR, the initial amplification, used primers specific to each TRBV and TRBJ gene. TCRdb itself ran the multiplex PCR reads through MiXCR, one entry per CDR3 protein. The sample lists about 22,000 distinct CDR3 sequences; roughly 40% were seen once. Source: PBMCs, taken before or after stereotactic body radiation therapy (not recorded which). These receptors were taken from a donor over 45 with non-small cell lung cancer.

The CDR3 sequence is CASSGASSYEQYF. The CDR3 nucleotides read TGTGCCAGCAGCGGGGCTAGCTCCTACGAGCAGTACTTC. The V and J genes are TRBV27 and TRBJ2-7; D possibly uses TRBD1 or TRBD2 (5 bases each). The V gene lost 6 bases and the J gene lost 0 bases, with 9 bases spanning the gap. CDR3 length: 13 residues. Looked up from germline, CDR1 is MNHEY and CDR2 is SMNVEV (reference sequence).

This clonotype ranks as medium-sized. This chain links TRBV12-3 or TRBV12-4 with TRBJ2-1; 8 bases match TRBD2. The CDR3 sequence is 17 residues long. V shed 6 bases, J shed 2 bases, and the junction held 12 bases outside the gene matches. The CDR3 reads CASSPNYASGPYNEQFF. In DNA, the CDR3 is TGTGCCAGCAGCCCGAATTACGCTAGCGGGCCCTACAATGAGCAGTTCTTC.

As for this clonotype: A much bigger clone sits one base away, suggesting this may be a read error. V gene TRBV6-2 or TRBV6-3 combines with J gene TRBJ2-4; TRBD1 agrees at 10 bases. After removal of 5 bases from V and 7 bases from J, the junction contained 5 bases not matched to a gene. The CDR3 extends over 14 amino acids. CDR1 is MNHEY and CDR2 is SVGEGT in the germline V gene. CDR3 in DNA: TGTGCCAGCAGTGGTCGGGGACAGGGGAACATTCAGTACTTC. Its protein product is CASSGRGQGNIQYF.

V and J are TRBV27 and TRBJ2-1; perhaps D is TRBD1 or TRBD2 (5 bases each). This CDR3 spans 11 amino acids. Per the germline V gene, CDR1 is MNHEY and CDR2 is SMNVEV (reference sequence). The CDR3 sequence: CVTSQGREQFF. CDR3 nucleotide sequence: TGTGTCACCTCTCAGGGACGTGAGCAGTTCTTC.

The sample holds many counts of this clonotype. This chain connects TRBV7-9 to TRBJ1-1; D remains ambiguous. V gave up 1 base and J gave up 5 bases, with 14 bases separating them. CDR3 length: 15 amino acids. Germline V gene lookup returns CDR1 SEHNR and CDR2 FQNEAQ (reference sequence). CDR3 sequence: CASSLGTARGTEAFF. The CDR3 DNA reads as TGTGCCAGCAGCTTAGGTACTGCGCGCGGTACTGAAGCTTTCTTT.

This clonotype was recorded many times. The CDR3 region has the DNA TGCGCCAGCAGCTTGGGATCGGTCACCGGGGAGCTGTTTTTT. The encoded protein is CASSLGSVTGELFF. The chain has TRBV5-1 and TRBJ2-2; D call uncertain. Germline loops: CDR1 SGHRS, CDR2 YFSETQ. The CDR3 covers 14 residues. V was trimmed by 0 bases and J by 4 bases, leaving 7 bases between them.

The rearrangement links TRBV2 to TRBJ1-1; 11 nucleotides align to TRBD1. The germline CDR1 and CDR2 sequences are SNHLY and FYNNEI. The CDR3 is made up of 14 amino acids. V lost 6 bases and J lost 8; bases outside the gene matches: 8. CDR3 protein: CASRTDRGRKEAFF. The DNA for the CDR3 is TGTGCCAGCAGGACGGACAGGGGGCGAAAAGAAGCTTTCTTT.

Note on this clonotype: It is likely a read error, because the conserved phenylalanine at the end of the CDR3 is missing. The chain uses TRBV6-1 and TRBJ2-7; the D gene is possibly TRBD1 (6 bases). There are 13 residues in the CDR3. From germline, CDR1 is MNHNS and CDR2 SASEGT. The CDR3 nucleotides read TGTGCCGGCAGAACAGGGAGCTCCTACGAGCAGTACTCC. It specifies CAGRTGSSYEQYS.

This clonotype is termed medium-sized. The chain uses TRBV7-9 and TRBJ2-7; perhaps D is TRBD1 or TRBD2 (6 bases each). CDR3 length: 14 amino acids. Trimming shortened V by 5 bases and J by 3 bases, and 14 bases separated the two germline ends. Germline lookup yields CDR1 SEHNR and CDR2 FQNEAQ (reference sequence). The CDR3 DNA is TGTGCCAGCAGCGCGGGACACGGTATCTACGAGCAGTACTTC. Amino acid sequence: CASSAGHGIYEQYF. The whole variable domain, remainder taken from reference TRBV7-9 and TRBJ2-7, is DTGVSQNPRHKITKRGQNVTFRCDPISEHNRLYWYRQTLGQGPEFLTYFQNEAQLEKSRLLSDRFSAERPKGSFSTLEIQRTEQGDSAMYLCASSAGHGIYEQYFGPGTRLTVT.

Here the CDR3 reads CASEGFASDGYTF. The CDR3 DNA is TGTGCCAGCGAGGGGTTCGCATCAGATGGCTACACCTTC. V usage is TRBV2 and J usage is TRBJ1-2; tentatively, D is TRBD1 (5 bases). From germline, CDR1 is SNHLY and CDR2 FYNNEI. This CDR3 has 13 amino acids. V gave up 8 bases and J gave up 6 bases, with 16 bases separating them.

The chain links TRBV2 to TRBJ2-7, with D perhaps TRBD1 (6 bases). This CDR3 spans 15 amino acids. Germline CDR1 reads SNHLY; CDR2 reads FYNNEI. The V end lost 6 bases, the J end lost 3 bases, and 18 bases lay between the germline ends. CDR3 sequence reads: CASSDRTAGLYEQYF. CDR3 DNA: TGTGCCAGCAGCGACCGGACAGCTGGCCTCTACGAGCAGTACTTC.

Notes on this clonotype: This is likely an artifact of a read error, given a far larger clone one base away. The V call is TRBV6-5, the J call TRBJ2-5, with 10 bases fitting TRBD2. V trimming: 4 bases; J trimming: 3 bases; junction bases outside the gene matches: 11. This CDR3 has 17 amino acids. CDR1 and CDR2 from the germline V gene are MNHEY and SVGAGI. The CDR3 DNA reads as TGTGCCAGCAGTTTGGTCGGGTCTAGCGGGAGAAAAGAGACCCAGTACTTC. This codes for CASSLVGSSGRKETQYF.

This clonotype was recorded at least ten times. This sequence joins TRBV5-4 and TRBJ1-6; 10 bases align to TRBD1. V shed 2 bases, J shed 10 bases, and the junction held 3 bases outside the gene matches. The CDR3 spans 14 residues. Germline V gives CDR1 SGHNT, CDR2 YYREEE (reference sequence). CDR3 in DNA: TGTGCCAGCAGCTTCGGGGACAGGGGATCACCCCTCCACTTT. It is translated as CASSFGDRGSPLHF.

In its sample, this clonotype is medium-sized. The rearrangement joins TRBV12-3 or TRBV12-4 to TRBJ1-2; perhaps TRBD1 as D (6 bases). This CDR3 contains 15 residues. Trimming pared 2 bases from V and 2 bases from J, leaving 12 bases between. The CDR3 bases are TGTGCCAGCAGTTTAAGCGGGGGCATGAACTATGGCTACACCTTC. It specifies CASSLSGGMNYGYTF.

This clonotype was detected ten times or more. The V gene is TRBV4-1, the J gene TRBJ1-6; TRBD1 matches at 9 bases. V was clipped by 4 bases and J by 7 bases; unmatched bases: 5. Per the germline V gene, CDR1 is MGHRA and CDR2 is YSYEKL. CDR3 length: 15 residues. The CDR3 DNA reads as TGCGCCAGCAGCCGAACACAGGGGGCCAATTCACCCCTCCACTTT. This sequence encodes CASSRTQGANSPLHF.

This clonotype was observed at least ten times. As DNA, the CDR3 is TGTGCCAGCAGCCTAGATGGGACTACACCTCAGTACTTC. Protein product: CASSLDGTTPQYF. This chain joins TRBV2 and TRBJ2-7; 7 positions match TRBD2. Per germline, CDR1 SNHLY and CDR2 FYNNEI. Trimming at V came to 6 bases and at J to 10 bases, leaving 12 bases not matched to a gene. The CDR3 has 13 residues. Variable domain in full (rest from reference TRBV2 and TRBJ2-7): EPEVTQTPSHQVTQMGQEVILRCVPISNHLYFYWYRQILGQKVEFLVSFYNNEISEKSEIFDDQFSVERPDGSNFTLKIRSTKLEDSAMYFCASSLDGTTPQYFGPGTRLTVT.

This clonotype was counted at least ten times. The chain recombines TRBV3-1 with TRBJ1-2; TRBD1 aligns across 11 bases. This CDR3 spans 15 amino acids. Germline trimming cut 4 bases from V and 3 bases from J; bases unmatched to any gene: 4. The germline gives CDR1 LGHDT, CDR2 YNNKEL (reference sequence). The CDR3 loop is CASSLGDRGDYGYTF. In DNA, the CDR3 is TGTGCCAGCAGCCTGGGGGACAGGGGGGACTATGGCTACACCTTC.

This clonotype was seen a handful of times. A far larger clone lies a single base away; this is likely a read error. The chain links TRBV6-9 to TRBJ1-5; 9 positions agree with TRBD1. Germline assignment: CDR1 MNHGY and CDR2 SVAAGI. The length of the CDR3 is 15 residues. J gave up 6 bases and V 4 bases, and 7 bases lay outside the gene matches. CDR3 DNA sequence: TGTGCCAGCAGTTGGGCACAGGGGGCTAGTCAGCCCCAGCATTTT. As protein: CASSWAQGASQPQHF.

This clonotype was observed at least ten times. The J gene is TRBJ2-5, the V gene TRBV7-3; a weak D match, TRBD2 (5 bases). The CDR3 has 14 residues. Germline V gene data show CDR1 as SGHTA and CDR2 as FQGTGA. V was cut by 5 bases and J by 6 bases, with 16 bases left in between. The CDR3 reads CASSPGGGWQTQYF. DNA of the CDR3: TGTGCCAGCAGCCCCGGTGGCGGGTGGCAGACCCAGTACTTC.

A remark on this clonotype: A read error may produce the germline difference seen at one junction end. The rearrangement joins TRBV28 to TRBJ2-5, with 9 bases that match TRBD1. CDR3 length: 15 amino acids. CDR1 and CDR2 from the germline V gene are MDHEN and SYDVKM. The CDR3 DNA follows: TGTGCCAGCATTTTATCGGGACAGGGACAAGAGACCCAGTACTTC. Amino acid sequence: CASILSGQGQETQYF. Full variable domain (rest looked up from reference TRBV28 and TRBJ2-5): DVKVTQSSRYLVKRTGEKVFLECVQDMDHENMFWYRQDPGLGLRLIYFSYDVKMKEKGDIPEGYSVSREKKERFSLILESASTNQTSMYLCASILSGQGQETQYFGPGTRLLVL.

The chain couples TRBV20-1 to TRBJ2-7, with 10 bases aligning to TRBD2. Germline-derived CDR1 and CDR2 are DFQATT and SNEGSKA (reference sequence). Losses at the gene ends were 8 bases for V and 3 bases for J; bases not matched to a gene: 7. The CDR3 extends over 13 amino acids. The CDR3 nucleotides read TGCAGTACTACTAGCGGGACCATCTACGAGCAGTACTTC. This encodes CSTTSGTIYEQYF.

This clonotype was counted many times. V usage is TRBV9 and J usage is TRBJ2-7; 7 positions agree with TRBD2. The CDR3 spans 14 residues. Trimming cost V 0 bases and J 2 bases; bases outside gene matches: 2. The germline gives CDR1 SGDLS, CDR2 YYNGEE. CDR3 coding DNA: TGTGCCAGCAGCGTAGGGGGGGGGACCTACGAGCAGTACTTC. Its translation: CASSVGGGTYEQYF. Combining the CDR3 with reference TRBV9 and TRBJ2-7 gives the whole variable domain DSGVTQTPKHLITATGQRVTLRCSPRSGDLSVYWYQQSLDQGLQFLIQYYNGEERAKGNILERFSAQQFPDLHSELNLSSLELGDSALYFCASSVGGGTYEQYFGPGTRLTVT.

The rearrangement joins TRBV12-3 or TRBV12-4 to TRBJ1-6; TRBD1 matches 7 bases. The length of the CDR3 is 16 residues. J was trimmed by 8 bases and V by 7 bases; bases with no gene match: 14. CDR3 protein: CASTQGGVTSYSPLHF. The CDR3 nucleotides read TGTGCCAGCACCCAGGGGGGGGTCACTTCCTATTCACCCCTCCACTTT.